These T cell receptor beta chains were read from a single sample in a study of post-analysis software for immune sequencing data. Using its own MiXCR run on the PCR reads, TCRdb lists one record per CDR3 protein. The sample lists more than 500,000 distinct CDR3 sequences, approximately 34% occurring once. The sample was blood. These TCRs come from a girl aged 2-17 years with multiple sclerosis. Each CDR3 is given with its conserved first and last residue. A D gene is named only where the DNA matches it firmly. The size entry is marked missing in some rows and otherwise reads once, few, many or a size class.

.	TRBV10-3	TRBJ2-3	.	CAITQGITDTQYF	TGTGCCATCACCCAGGGGATCACAGATACGCAGTATTTT
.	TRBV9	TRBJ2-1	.	CASSPRAGANNEQFF	TGTGCCAGCAGCCCCAGGGCGGGGGCCAACAATGAGCAGTTCTTC
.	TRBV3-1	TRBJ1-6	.	CASSQEGARNSPLHF	TGTGCCAGCAGCCAAGAGGGGGCGCGTAATTCACCCCTCCACTTT
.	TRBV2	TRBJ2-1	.	CASSEAWPAYNEQFF	TGTGCCAGCAGTGAAGCTTGGCCAGCATACAATGAGCAGTTCTTC
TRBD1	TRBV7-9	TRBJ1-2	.	CASSTGTVLYGYTF	TGTGCCAGCAGCACCGGGACAGTTCTCTATGGCTACACCTTC
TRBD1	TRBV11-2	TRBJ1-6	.	CASSLARTGLSPLHF	TGTGCCAGCAGCTTAGCCCGGACAGGGCTTTCACCCCTCCACTTT
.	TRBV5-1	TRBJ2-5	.	CASSLVAIPGTQYF	TGCGCCAGCAGCTTGGTGGCAATTCCTGGGACCCAGTACTTC
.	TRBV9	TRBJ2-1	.	CASTPGLYNEQFF	TGTGCCAGCACCCCGGGACTTTACAATGAGCAGTTCTTC
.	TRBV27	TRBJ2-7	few	CASRLQGALAEQYF	TGTGCCAGCAGGCTACAGGGAGCCCTTGCCGAGCAGTACTTC
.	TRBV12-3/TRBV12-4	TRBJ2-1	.	CASSVGWVEQFF	TGTGCCAGCAGTGTTGGTTGGGTTGAGCAGTTCTTC
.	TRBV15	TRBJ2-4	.	CATSRAGAKNIQYF	TGTGCCACCAGCAGAGCGGGGGCCAAAAACATTCAGTACTTC
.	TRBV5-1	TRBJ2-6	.	CASSLGTEFGANVRTF	TGCGCCAGCAGCTTGGGTACAGAGTTCGGGGCCAACGTCCGGACTTTC
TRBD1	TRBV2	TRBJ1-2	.	CASIPGQANYGYTF	TGTGCCAGCATTCCGGGACAGGCTAACTATGGCTACACCTTC
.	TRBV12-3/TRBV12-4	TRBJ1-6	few	CASRGLVNSPLHF	TGTGCCAGCAGAGGACTGGTTAATTCACCCCTCCACTTT
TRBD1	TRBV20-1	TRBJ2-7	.	CSAYRDREREQYF	TGCAGTGCTTACCGGGACAGGGAGCGCGAGCAGTACTTC
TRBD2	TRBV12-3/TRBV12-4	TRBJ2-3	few	CASSFRGEVNRDTQYF	TGTGCCAGCAGTTTCCGGGGGGAAGTGAACAGGGATACGCAGTATTTT
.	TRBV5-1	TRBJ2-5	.	CASAGGFQETQYF	TGCGCCAGCGCCGGTGGGTTCCAAGAGACCCAGTACTTC
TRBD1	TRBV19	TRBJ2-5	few	CASGTGSYQETQYF	TGTGCCAGTGGGACAGGGTCTTACCAAGAGACCCAGTACTTC
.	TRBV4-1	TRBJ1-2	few	CASSWGPSSSGGYTF	TGCGCCAGCAGTTGGGGACCTTCATCGTCTGGTGGCTACACCTTC
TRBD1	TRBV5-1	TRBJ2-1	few	CASTSQGTGAHEQFF	TGCGCCAGCACCTCCCAAGGGACAGGGGCCCATGAGCAGTTCTTC
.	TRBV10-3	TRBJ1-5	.	CAISGGREGQPQHF	TGTGCCATCAGTGGCGGCAGGGAGGGTCAGCCCCAGCATTTT
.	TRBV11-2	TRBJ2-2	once	CASSRGRTNTGELFF	TGTGCCAGCAGCCGGGGACGGACGAACACCGGGGAGCTGTTTTTT
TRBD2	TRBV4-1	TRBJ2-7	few	CASSLSLAGGYEQYF	TGCGCCAGCAGCCTCTCTTTAGCGGGGGGCTACGAGCAGTACTTC
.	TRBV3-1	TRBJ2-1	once	CASSQGGIEFF	TGTGCCAGCAGCCAAGGGGGAATCGAGTTCTTC
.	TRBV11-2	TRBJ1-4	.	CASSYELGNWEKLFF	TGTGCCAGCAGTTATGAGCTAGGAAACTGGGAAAAACTGTTTTTT
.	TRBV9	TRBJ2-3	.	CASSARRASSTDTQYF	TGTGCCAGCAGCGCCCGTAGAGCATCTAGCACAGATACGCAGTATTTT
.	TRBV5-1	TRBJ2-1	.	CASSTGGGPGNEQFF	TGCGCCAGCAGCACAGGGGGGGGCCCAGGTAATGAGCAGTTCTTC
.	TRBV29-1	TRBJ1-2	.	CSVEEVGYTF	TGCAGCGTTGAAGAGGTTGGCTACACCTTC
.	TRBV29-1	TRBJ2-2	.	CSVEIGVHTGELFF	TGCAGCGTTGAAATCGGGGTCCATACCGGGGAGCTGTTTTTT
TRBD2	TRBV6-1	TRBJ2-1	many	CASSRGISGGAYNEQFF	TGTGCCAGCAGTCGTGGGATTAGCGGGGGGGCCTACAATGAGCAGTTCTTC